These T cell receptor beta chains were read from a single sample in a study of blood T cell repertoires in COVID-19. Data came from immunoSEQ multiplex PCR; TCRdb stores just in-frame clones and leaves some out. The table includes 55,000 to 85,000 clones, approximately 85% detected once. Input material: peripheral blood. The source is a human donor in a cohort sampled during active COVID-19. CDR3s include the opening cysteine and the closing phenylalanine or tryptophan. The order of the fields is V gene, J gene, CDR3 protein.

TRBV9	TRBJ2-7	CASSVGIAGRYEQYF
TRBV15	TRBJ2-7	CATSSNVQGDEQYF
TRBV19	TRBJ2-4	CASSTAGAEAKNIQYF
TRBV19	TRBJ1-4	CASSISRGTNEKLFF
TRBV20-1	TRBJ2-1	CSASQANEQFF
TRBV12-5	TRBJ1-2	CASGLGDRAAHTF
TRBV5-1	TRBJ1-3	CASSLGPPDSGNTIYF
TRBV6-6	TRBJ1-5	CASSYSTEGNQPQHF
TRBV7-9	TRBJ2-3	CASSSIPGSDTQYF
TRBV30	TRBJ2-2	CAWEAGARTGELFF
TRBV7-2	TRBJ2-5	CASSLAPAEETQYF
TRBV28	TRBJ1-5	CASRADSFSQPQHF
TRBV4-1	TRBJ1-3	CASSQEPGLESGNTIYF
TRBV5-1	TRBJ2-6	CASSLEVTATSGANVLTF
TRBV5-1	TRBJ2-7	CASSDSGTGDINEQYF
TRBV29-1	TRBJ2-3	CSGTRAGGSDTQYF
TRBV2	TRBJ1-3	CASMGPENTIYF
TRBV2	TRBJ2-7	CASKGRGASPYEQYF
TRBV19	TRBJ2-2	CASSRPGANTGELFF
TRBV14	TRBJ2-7	CASSRPDRAYEQYF
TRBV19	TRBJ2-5	CASSTGQQETQYF
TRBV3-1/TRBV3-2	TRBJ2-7	CASSQGQAYEQYF
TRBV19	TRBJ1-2	CASSIDRPGGGGGYTF
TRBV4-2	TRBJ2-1	CASSQVGTGGDNEQFF
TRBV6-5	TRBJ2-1	CASSLAGGPGNEQFF
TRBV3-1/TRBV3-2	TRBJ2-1	CASSQPRGGSSYNEQFF
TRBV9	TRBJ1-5	CASSPHDRDLSNQPQHF
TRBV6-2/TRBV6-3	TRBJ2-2	CASSTGLNTGELFF